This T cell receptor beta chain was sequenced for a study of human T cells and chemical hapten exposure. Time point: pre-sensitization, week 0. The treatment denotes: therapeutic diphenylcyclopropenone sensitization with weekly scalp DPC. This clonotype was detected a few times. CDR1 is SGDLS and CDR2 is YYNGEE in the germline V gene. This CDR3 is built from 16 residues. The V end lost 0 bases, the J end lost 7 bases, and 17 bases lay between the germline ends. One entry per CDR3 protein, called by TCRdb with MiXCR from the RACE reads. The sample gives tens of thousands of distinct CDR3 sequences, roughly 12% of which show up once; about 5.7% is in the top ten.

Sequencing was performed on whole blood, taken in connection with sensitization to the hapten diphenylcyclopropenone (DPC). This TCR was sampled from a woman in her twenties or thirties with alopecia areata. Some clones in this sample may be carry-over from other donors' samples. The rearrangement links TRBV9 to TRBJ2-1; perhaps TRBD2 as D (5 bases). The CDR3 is CASSVDMGVMRNEQFF. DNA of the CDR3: TGTGCCAGCAGCGTAGACATGGGAGTAATGAGGAATGAGCAGTTCTTC. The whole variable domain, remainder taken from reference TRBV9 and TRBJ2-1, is DSGVTQTPKHLITATGQRVTLRCSPRSGDLSVYWYQQSLDQGLQFLIQYYNGEERAKGNILERFSAQQFPDLHSELNLSSLELGDSALYFCASSVDMGVMRNEQFFGPGTRLTVL.